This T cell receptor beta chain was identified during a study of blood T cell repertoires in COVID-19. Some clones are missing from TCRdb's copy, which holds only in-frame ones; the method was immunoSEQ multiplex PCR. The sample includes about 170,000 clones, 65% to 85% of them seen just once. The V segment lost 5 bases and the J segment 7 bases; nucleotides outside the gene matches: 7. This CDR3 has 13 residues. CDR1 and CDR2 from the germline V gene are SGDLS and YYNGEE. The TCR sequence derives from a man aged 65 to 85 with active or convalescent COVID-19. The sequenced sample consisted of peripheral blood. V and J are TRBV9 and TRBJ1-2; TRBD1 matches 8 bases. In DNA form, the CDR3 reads TGTGCCAGCAGACCGACAGGGGAGGCTGGCTACACCTTC. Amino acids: CASRPTGEAGYTF.